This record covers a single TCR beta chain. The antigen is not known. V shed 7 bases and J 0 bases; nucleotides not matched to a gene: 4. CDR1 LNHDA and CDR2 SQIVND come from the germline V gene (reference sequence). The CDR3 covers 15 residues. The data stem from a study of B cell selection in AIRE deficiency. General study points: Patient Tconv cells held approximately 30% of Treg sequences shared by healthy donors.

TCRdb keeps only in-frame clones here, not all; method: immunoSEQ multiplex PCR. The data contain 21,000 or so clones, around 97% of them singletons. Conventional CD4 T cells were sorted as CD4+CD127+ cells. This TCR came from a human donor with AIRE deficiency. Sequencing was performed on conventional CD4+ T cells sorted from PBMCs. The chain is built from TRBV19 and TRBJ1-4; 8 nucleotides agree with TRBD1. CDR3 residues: CASNLQGATNEKLFF. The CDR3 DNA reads TGTGCCAGTAATCTACAGGGGGCAACTAATGAAAAACTGTTTTTT.